This is a list of T cell receptor beta chains from one sample in a study of OX40 agonist ivuxolimab in advanced cancers. Sequenced by immunoSEQ multiplex PCR; TCRdb stores in-frame clones only, minus some. The sample includes 65,000 or so clones, 70% to 90% of them seen just once. The sample was CD4+ or CD8+ T cells sorted from blood, taken in a trial of the OX40 agonist ivuxolimab. Every receptor here comes from an adult with an advanced solid tumor such as melanoma, head and neck, liver or kidney cancer. Both conserved end residues are trimmed from each CDR3. Fields, in order: CDR3 length, V gene, J gene, CDR3 protein.

>11|TRBV30|TRBJ2-5
AWSAGQGETQY
>15|TRBV19|TRBJ2-3
ASSKGQGAATTDTQY
>14|TRBV28|TRBJ2-5
ASSPRRKIHQETQY
>12|TRBV5-4|TRBJ2-5
ASSLGLAGETQY
>13|TRBV6-5|TRBJ2-2
ASSQREIRAGELF
>12|TRBV6-5|TRBJ1-1
ASSFDRVTTEAF
>14|TRBV13|TRBJ2-7
ASSLGAGGYGYEQY
>13|TRBV6-5|TRBJ2-1
ASRPLTREIEEQF
>11|TRBV30|TRBJ1-1
ASQGQPNTEAF
>11|TRBV7-2|TRBJ2-1
ASAKSSYNEQF
>13|TRBV7-2|TRBJ1-1
ASSLSGTMNTEAF
>14|TRBV7-9|TRBJ2-1
ASSLAGRANFDEQF
>13|TRBV28|TRBJ2-7
TSSPRVGGPYEQY
>11|TRBV28|TRBJ1-2
ASSYPEGFGYT
>14|TRBV7-2|TRBJ1-4
ASSPGQIATNEKLF
>11|TRBV7-9|TRBJ2-3
ASSNQLADTQY
>13|TRBV5-6|TRBJ2-7
ASRPQGSGRGEQY
>11|TRBV19|TRBJ2-7
ASSPSASHEQY
>13|TRBV5-6|TRBJ1-5
ASSLAGVRDQPQH
>12|TRBV5-4|TRBJ2-3
ASSLGTDPDTQY
>10|TRBV5-4|TRBJ2-7
ASESGSYEQY
>12|TRBV7-3|TRBJ1-5
AGKLQVSNQPQH
>11|TRBV7-9|TRBJ2-2
ASSEYRTGELF
>14|TRBV4-2|TRBJ2-5
ASSQDSGLVGETQY
>11|TRBV30|TRBJ1-2
AWSTEANYGYT
>11|TRBV28|TRBJ1-2
ASSTRGNYGYT
>11|TRBV7-8|TRBJ1-2
ASSLDRGRGYT
>14|TRBV4-2|TRBJ2-2
ASSQGAFRNPGELF
>14|TRBV7-6|TRBJ2-7
ASSLAAGGGPAEQY
>12|TRBV28|TRBJ1-3
ASSFPSYGNTIY
>10|TRBV6-6|TRBJ2-7
ASSYSVVEQY
>17|TRBV28|TRBJ2-3
ASSHTTFGTSGLTDTQY
>12|TRBV30|TRBJ2-7
AWSITGDYYEQY
>12|TRBV30|TRBJ1-2
AWRRGRDQAGYT
>12|TRBV7-7|TRBJ2-5
ASSPDRLGETQY
>13|TRBV7-2|TRBJ1-3
ASSLWALEGNTIY
>15|TRBV9|TRBJ2-2
ASSVVAGAPFGGELF
>15|TRBV14|TRBJ2-6
ASSHLSGGSGANVLT
>11|TRBV4-1|TRBJ2-7
ASRDPGGYEQY
>12|TRBV30|TRBJ2-1
AWREGGVDNEQF
>12|TRBV25-1|TRBJ2-7
ASSETRGRDEQY
>15|TRBV10-3|TRBJ1-1
AISEGAGGLFHTEAF
>11|TRBV27|TRBJ1-2
ASKLGQGGGYT
>14|TRBV10-2|TRBJ2-7
ASSEGGLREINEQY
>13|TRBV15|TRBJ1-5
ATSRGDSRHQPQH
>13|TRBV5-1|TRBJ2-1
ASSSLDREGYEQF
>13|TRBV28|TRBJ1-5
ASSPTGGGNQPQH
>11|TRBV6-6|TRBJ2-7
ASSYGGNNEQY
>10|TRBV10-3|TRBJ2-7
ATQREGVGQY
>12|TRBV11-2|TRBJ1-2
ASSLEVLNYGYT
>12|TRBV11-3|TRBJ2-3
ASTIGLNTDTQY
>13|TRBV30|TRBJ1-1
AWTTGTGLSAEAF
>14|TRBV4-3|TRBJ2-1
ASSQDGAGGNNEQF
>12|TRBV6-5|TRBJ2-7
ASSGSSDYYEQY
>10|TRBV13|TRBJ2-5
ASSAGQETQY